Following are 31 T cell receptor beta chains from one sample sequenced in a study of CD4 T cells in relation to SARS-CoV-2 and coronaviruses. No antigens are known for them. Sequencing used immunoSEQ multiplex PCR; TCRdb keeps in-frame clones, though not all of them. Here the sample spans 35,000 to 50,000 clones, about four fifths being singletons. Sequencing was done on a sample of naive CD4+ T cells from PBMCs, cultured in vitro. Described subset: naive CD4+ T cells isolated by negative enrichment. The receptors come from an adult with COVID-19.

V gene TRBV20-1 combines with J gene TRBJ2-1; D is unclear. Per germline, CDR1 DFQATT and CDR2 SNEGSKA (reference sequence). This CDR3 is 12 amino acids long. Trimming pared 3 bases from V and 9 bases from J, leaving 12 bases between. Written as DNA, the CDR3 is TGCAGTGCTAGTGGTAGATCGGCTGAGCAGTTCTTC. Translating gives CSASGRSAEQFF.

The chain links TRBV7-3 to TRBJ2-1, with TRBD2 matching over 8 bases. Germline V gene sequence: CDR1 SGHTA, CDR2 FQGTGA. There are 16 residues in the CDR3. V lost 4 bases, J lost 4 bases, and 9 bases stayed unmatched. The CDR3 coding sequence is TGTGCCAGCAGCTCCCCCTCTAGCGGGCGTTACAATGAGCAGTTCTTC. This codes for CASSSPSSGRYNEQFF.

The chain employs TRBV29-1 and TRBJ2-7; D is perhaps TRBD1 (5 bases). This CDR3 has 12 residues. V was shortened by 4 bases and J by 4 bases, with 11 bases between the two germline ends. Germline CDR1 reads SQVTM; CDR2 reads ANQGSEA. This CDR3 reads CSVAGNTYEQYF. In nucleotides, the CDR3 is TGCAGCGTTGCAGGGAACACATACGAGCAGTACTTC.

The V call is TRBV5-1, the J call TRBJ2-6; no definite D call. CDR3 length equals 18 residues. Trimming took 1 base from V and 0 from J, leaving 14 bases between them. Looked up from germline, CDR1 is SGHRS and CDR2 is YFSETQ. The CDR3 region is CASSLYRAELSGANVLTF. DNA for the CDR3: TGCGCCAGCAGCTTGTACCGGGCTGAGCTCTCTGGGGCCAACGTCCTGACTTTC.

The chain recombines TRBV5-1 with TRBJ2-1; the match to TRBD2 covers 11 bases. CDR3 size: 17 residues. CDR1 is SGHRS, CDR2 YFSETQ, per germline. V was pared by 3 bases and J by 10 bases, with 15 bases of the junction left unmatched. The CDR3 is CASSSRLAGRPLEEQFF. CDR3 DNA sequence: TGCGCCAGCAGCTCCAGACTAGCGGGACGCCCCTTAGAGGAGCAGTTCTTC.

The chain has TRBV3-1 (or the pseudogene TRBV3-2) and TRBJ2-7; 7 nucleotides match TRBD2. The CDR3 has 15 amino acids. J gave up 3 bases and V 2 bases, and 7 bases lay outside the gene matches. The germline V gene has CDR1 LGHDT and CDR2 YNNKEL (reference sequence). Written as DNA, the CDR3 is TGTGCCAGCAGCCAACAGCCAGCGGGAATCTACGAGCAGTACTTC. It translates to CASSQQPAGIYEQYF.

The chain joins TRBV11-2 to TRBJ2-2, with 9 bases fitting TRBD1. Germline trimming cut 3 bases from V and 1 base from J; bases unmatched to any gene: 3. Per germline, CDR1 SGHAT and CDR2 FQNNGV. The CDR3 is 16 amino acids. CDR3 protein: CASSLLTGGNTGELFF. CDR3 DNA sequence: TGTGCCAGCAGCTTGCTGACAGGGGGGAACACCGGGGAGCTGTTTTTT.

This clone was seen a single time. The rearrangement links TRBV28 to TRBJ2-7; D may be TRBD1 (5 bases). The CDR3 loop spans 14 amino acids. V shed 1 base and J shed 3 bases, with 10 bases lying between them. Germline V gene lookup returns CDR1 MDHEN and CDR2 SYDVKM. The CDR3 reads CASSLSTDFYEQYF. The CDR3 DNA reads TGTGCCAGCAGTTTATCGACAGACTTCTACGAGCAGTACTTC.

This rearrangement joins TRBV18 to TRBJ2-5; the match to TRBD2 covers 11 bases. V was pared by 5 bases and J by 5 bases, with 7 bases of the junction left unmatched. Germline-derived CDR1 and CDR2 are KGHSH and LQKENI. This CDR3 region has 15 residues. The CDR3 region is CASSKTSGRGETQYF. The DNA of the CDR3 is TGTGCCAGCTCAAAAACTAGCGGGAGAGGTGAGACCCAGTACTTC.

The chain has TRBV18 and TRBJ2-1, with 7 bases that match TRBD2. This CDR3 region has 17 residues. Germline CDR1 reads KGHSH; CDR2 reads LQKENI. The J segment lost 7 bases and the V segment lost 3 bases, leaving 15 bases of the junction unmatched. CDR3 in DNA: TGTGCCAGCTCACCTCGTCGCGCGCGGGAGATGTGGAATGAGCAGTTCTTC. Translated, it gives CASSPRRAREMWNEQFF.

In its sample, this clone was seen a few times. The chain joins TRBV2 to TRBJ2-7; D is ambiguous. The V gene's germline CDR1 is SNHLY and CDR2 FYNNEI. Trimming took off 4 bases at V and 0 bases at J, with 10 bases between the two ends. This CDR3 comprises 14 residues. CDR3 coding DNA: TGTGCCAGCAGTGGCCTATTAAGCTCCTACGAGCAGTACTTC. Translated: CASSGLLSSYEQYF.

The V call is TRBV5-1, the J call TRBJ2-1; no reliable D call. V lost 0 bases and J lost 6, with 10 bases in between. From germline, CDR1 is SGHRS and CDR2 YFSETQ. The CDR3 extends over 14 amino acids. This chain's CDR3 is CASSLGGRTNEQFF. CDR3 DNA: TGCGCCAGCAGCTTGGGAGGACGGACCAATGAGCAGTTCTTC. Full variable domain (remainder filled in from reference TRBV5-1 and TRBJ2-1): KAGVTQTPRYLIKTRGQQVTLSCSPISGHRSVSWYQQTPGQGLQFLFEYFSETQRNKGNFPGRFSGRQFSNSRSEMNVSTLELGDSALYLCASSLGGRTNEQFFGPGTRLTVL.

The CDR3 loop reads CASSQNWHNEQFF. The CDR3 DNA reads as TGTGCCAGCAGTCAAAACTGGCACAATGAGCAGTTCTTC. This sequence joins TRBV2 and TRBJ2-1; unclear D gene. V was shortened by 5 bases and J by 5 bases, with 10 bases between the two germline ends. From germline, CDR1 is SNHLY and CDR2 FYNNEI. The CDR3 covers 13 residues.

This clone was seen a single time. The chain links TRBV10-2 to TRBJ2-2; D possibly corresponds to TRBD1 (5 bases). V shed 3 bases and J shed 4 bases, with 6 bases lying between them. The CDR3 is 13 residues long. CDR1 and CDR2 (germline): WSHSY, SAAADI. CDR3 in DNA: TGCGCCAGCAGTGACGACAGCACCGGGGAGCTGTTTTTT. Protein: CASSDDSTGELFF.

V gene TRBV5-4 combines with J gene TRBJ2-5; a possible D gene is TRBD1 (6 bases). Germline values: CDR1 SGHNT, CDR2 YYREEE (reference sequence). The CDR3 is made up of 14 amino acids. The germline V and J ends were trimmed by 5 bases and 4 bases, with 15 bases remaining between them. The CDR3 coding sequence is TGTGCCAGCAGTTCTACAGGGTCGCTAGAGACCCAGTACTTC. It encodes CASSSTGSLETQYF.

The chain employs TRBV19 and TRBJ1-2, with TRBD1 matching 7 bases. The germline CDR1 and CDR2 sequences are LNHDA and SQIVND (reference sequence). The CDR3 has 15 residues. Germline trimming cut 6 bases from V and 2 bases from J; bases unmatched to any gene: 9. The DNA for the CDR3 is TGTGCCAGTAGGCCTCCGGGACAGAGAAACTATGGCTACACCTTC. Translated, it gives CASRPPGQRNYGYTF.

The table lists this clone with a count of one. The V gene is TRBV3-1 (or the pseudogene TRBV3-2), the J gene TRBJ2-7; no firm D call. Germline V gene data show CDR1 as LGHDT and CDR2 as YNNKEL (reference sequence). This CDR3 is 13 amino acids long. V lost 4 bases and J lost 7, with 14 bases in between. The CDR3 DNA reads TGTGCCAGCAGCCCTCTGTTGTTGGAAGAGCAGTACTTC. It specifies CASSPLLLEEQYF.

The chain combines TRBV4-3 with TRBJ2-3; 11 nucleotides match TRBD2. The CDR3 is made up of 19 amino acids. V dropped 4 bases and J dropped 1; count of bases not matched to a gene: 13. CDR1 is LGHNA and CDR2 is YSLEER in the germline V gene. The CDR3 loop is CASSPRTSGSPRGTDTQYF. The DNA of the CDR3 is TGCGCCAGCAGCCCCCGCACTAGCGGGAGTCCCCGGGGCACAGATACGCAGTATTTT.

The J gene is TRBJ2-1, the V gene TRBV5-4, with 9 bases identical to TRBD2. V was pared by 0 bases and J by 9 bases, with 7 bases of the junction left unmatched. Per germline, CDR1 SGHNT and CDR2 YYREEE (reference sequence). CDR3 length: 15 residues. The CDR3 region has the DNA TGTGCCAGCAGCTTGGCTCTTAGCGGGAGTGGTGAGCAGTTCTTC. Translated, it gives CASSLALSGSGEQFF.

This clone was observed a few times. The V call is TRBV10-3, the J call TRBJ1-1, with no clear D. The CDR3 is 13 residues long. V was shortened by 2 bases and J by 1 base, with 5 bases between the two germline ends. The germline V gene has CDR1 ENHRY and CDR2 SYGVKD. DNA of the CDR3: TGTGCCATCAGTGAGCGGGGGAACACTGAAGCTTTCTTT. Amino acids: CAISERGNTEAFF.

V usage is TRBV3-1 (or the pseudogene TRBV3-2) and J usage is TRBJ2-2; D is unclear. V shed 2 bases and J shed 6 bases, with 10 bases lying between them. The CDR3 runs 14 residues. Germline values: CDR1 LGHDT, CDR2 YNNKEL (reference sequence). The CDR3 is CASSQPPMAGELFF. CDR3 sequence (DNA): TGTGCCAGCAGCCAACCGCCAATGGCCGGGGAGCTGTTTTTT.

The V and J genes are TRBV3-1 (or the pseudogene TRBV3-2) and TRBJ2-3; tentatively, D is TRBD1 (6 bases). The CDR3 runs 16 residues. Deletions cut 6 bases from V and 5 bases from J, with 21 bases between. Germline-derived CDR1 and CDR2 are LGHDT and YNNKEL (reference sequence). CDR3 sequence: CASRRRTAPAVDTQYF. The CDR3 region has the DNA TGTGCCAGCAGGCGCCGGACAGCACCTGCCGTAGATACGCAGTATTTT.

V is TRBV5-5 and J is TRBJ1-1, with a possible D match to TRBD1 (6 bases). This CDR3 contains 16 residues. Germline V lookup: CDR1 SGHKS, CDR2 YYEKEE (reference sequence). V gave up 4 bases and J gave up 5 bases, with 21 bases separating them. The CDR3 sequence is CASSQNPWGAGTEAFF. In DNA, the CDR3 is TGTGCCAGCAGCCAAAATCCATGGGGGGCTGGAACTGAAGCTTTCTTT.

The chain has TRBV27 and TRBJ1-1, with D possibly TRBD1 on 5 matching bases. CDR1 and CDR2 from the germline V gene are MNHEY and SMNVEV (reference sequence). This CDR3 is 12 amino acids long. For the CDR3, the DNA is TGTGCAAGCGGGACCGAGGGCTCTGAAGCTTTCTTT. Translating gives CASGTEGSEAFF.

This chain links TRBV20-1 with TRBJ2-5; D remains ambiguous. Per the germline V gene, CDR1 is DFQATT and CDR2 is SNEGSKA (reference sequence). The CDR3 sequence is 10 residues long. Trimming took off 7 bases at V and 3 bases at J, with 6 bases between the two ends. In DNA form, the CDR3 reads TGCAGTGGGAGTAAAGAGACCCAGTACTTC. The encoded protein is CSGSKETQYF.

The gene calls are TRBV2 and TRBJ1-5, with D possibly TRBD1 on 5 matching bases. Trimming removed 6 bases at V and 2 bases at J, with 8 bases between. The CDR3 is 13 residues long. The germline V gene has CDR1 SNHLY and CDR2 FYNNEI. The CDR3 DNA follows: TGTGCCAGCAGCCTGACAGGCAATCAGCCCCAGCATTTT. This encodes CASSLTGNQPQHF.

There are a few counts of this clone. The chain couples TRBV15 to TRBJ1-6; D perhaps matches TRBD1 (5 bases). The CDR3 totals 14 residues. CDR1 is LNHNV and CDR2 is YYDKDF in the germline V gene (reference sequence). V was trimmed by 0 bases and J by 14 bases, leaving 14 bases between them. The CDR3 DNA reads TGTGCCACCAGCAGAGATACAGGAGCAGGGTCCCTCCACTTT. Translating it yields CATSRDTGAGSLHF. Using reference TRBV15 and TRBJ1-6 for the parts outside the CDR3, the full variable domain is DAMVIQNPRYQVTQFGKPVTLSCSQTLNHNVMYWYQQKSSQAPKLLFHYYDKDFNNEADTPDNFQSRRPNTSFCFLDIRSPGLGDTAMYLCATSRDTGAGSLHFGNGTRLTVT.

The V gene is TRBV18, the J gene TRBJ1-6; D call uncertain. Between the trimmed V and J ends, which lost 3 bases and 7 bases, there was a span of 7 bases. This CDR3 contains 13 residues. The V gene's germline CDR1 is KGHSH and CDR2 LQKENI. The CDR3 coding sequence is TGTGCCAGCTCACCGACCCGGAATTCACCCCTCCACTTT. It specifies CASSPTRNSPLHF.

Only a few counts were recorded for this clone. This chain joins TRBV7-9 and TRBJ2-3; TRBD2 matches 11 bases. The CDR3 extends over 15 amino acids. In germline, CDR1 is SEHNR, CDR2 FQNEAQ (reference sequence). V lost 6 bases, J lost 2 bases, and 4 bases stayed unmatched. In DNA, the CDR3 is TGTGCCAGCAGGACTAGCGGGAAGGTCACAGATACGCAGTATTTT. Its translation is CASRTSGKVTDTQYF.

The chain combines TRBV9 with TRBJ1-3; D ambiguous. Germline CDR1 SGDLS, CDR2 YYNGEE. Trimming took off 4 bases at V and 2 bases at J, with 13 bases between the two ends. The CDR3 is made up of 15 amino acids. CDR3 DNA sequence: TGTGCCAGCAGCCCCCGCCCGCAGGCTGGAAACACCATATATTTT. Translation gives CASSPRPQAGNTIYF. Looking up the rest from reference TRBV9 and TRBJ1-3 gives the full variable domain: DSGVTQTPKHLITATGQRVTLRCSPRSGDLSVYWYQQSLDQGLQFLIQYYNGEERAKGNILERFSAQQFPDLHSELNLSSLELGDSALYFCASSPRPQAGNTIYFGEGSWLTVV.

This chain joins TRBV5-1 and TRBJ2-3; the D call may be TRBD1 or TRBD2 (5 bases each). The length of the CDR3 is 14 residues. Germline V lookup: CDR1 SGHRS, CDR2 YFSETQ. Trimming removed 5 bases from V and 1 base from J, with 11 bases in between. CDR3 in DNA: TGCGCCAGCAGGTCAAGGGGACGCACAGATACGCAGTATTTT. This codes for CASRSRGRTDTQYF.